Shown below are 8 T cell receptor beta chains from a single sample sequenced in a study of early T cells in non-severe SARS-CoV-2 infection. Each CDR3 protein is one row after TCRdb ran MiXCR on the 5' RACE reads. The profile covers about 35,000 distinct CDR3 sequences, with about 7% appearing a single time and more than 3.5% taken by the ten largest. The sequenced sample was whole blood. The receptors originated from an adult who was a healthcare worker with PCR-confirmed SARS-CoV-2 infection or an uninfected control (not recorded which).

At least ten counts were recorded for this clonotype. V usage is TRBV20-1 and J usage is TRBJ2-7; 10 nucleotides align to TRBD2. J lost 0 bases, V lost 3 bases, and 8 bases had no gene match. Germline assignment: CDR1 DFQATT and CDR2 SNEGSKA (reference sequence). This CDR3 contains 16 residues. CDR3 DNA: TGCAGTGCTAGGTCTCTAGCGGGAGAGAGCTCCTACGAGCAGTACTTC. As protein: CSARSLAGESSYEQYF.

This clonotype was counted ten times or more. This chain joins TRBV4-1 and TRBJ2-7; tentative D call: TRBD2 (5 bases). The CDR3 has 16 amino acids. The V and J ends lost 0 bases and 1 base respectively, with 13 bases between them. Germline values: CDR1 MGHRA, CDR2 YSYEKL. The CDR3 nucleotides are TGCGCCAGCAGCCAAGATTGGAATTCGGGGTCCTACGAGCAGTACTTC. It yields the protein CASSQDWNSGSYEQYF.

There are many counts of this clonotype. The chain employs TRBV28 and TRBJ1-6; 7 bases line up with TRBD1. Germline V gene sequence: CDR1 MDHEN, CDR2 SYDVKM. CDR3 size: 13 residues. Trimming at V came to 5 bases and at J to 11 bases, leaving 6 bases not matched to a gene. The CDR3 reads CASSRGTATPLHF. CDR3 bases: TGTGCCAGCAGTCGAGGGACAGCGACACCCCTCCACTTT.

This clonotype has at least ten counts. V and J are TRBV11-2 and TRBJ2-7; 8 bases match TRBD2. Trimming at V came to 5 bases and at J to 7 bases, leaving 10 bases not matched to a gene. The CDR3 covers 14 residues. Germline-derived CDR1 and CDR2 are SGHAT and FQNNGV. The CDR3 DNA follows: TGTGCCAGCAGCGGTACAGCGGGAGAAGGTGAGCAGTACTTC. Encoded protein: CASSGTAGEGEQYF.

This clonotype was seen a few times. This sequence joins TRBV7-3 and TRBJ1-1; TRBD1 might be the D (6 bases). Looked up from germline, CDR1 is SGHTA and CDR2 is FQGTGA. The CDR3 consists of 15 residues. Trimming took off 2 bases at V and 0 bases at J, with 10 bases between the two ends. CDR3 loop: CASSLLAGVNTEAFF. CDR3 DNA: TGTGCCAGCAGCTTATTGGCAGGGGTGAACACTGAAGCTTTCTTT.

This clonotype was recorded at least ten times. V and J are TRBV7-3 and TRBJ2-3, with D possibly matching TRBD2 (5 bases). Germline assignment: CDR1 SGHTA and CDR2 FQGTGA. The CDR3 loop spans 13 amino acids. Trimming removed 4 bases at V and 6 bases at J, with 11 bases between. CDR3 region: CASSSLGGDTQYF. The CDR3 region has the DNA TGTGCCAGCAGCTCCCTGGGCGGGGATACGCAGTATTTT.

The table lists this clonotype with many counts. The CDR3 region has the DNA TGTGCCAGCTCACTTCAGGGACCGAACACTGAAGCTTTCTTT. The encoded protein is CASSLQGPNTEAFF. The chain carries TRBV18 and TRBJ1-1, with a weak D call TRBD1 (5 bases). The CDR3 contains 14 residues. The germline CDR1 and CDR2 sequences are KGHSH and LQKENI. V was shortened by 4 bases and J by 1 base, with 10 bases between the two germline ends.

The J gene is TRBJ2-1, the V gene TRBV7-2; 11 bases line up with TRBD2. V trimming: 5 bases; J trimming: 4 bases; junction bases outside the gene matches: 4. Germline lookup yields CDR1 SGHTA and CDR2 FQGNSA. This CDR3 has 15 amino acids. The CDR3 DNA reads as TGTGCCAGCAGCACCGGACTAGCGGGTTACAATGAGCAGTTCTTC. It encodes CASSTGLAGYNEQFF. Combining the CDR3 with reference TRBV7-2 and TRBJ2-1 gives the whole variable domain GAGVSQSPSNKVTEKGKDVELRCDPISGHTALYWYRQSLGQGLEFLIYFQGNSAPDKSGLPSDRFSAERTGGSVSTLTIQRTQQEDSAVYLCASSTGLAGYNEQFFGPGTRLTVL.